The sequence of this T cell receptor (beta chain) was determined in a study of blood T cell repertoires in COVID-19 (TCRdb year 2020). Background for the entire study: Collaborator samples came from the United States, Italy and Spain and covered acute and convalescent phases of COVID-19. Subjects who had been exposed to COVID-19, were actively infected with it, or had recovered from it provided the deeply sampled blood TCRbeta repertoires that made up the dataset. The samples were drawn from the first 160 participants of the ongoing ImmuneRACE study and from under 1,500 subjects provided by 6 global collaborators. The repertoires were made available in a free public database intended to serve as a resource for research on the immune response to SARS-CoV-2. The sample metadata nearly always contained a de-identified subject ID, COVID-19 status, age in years and sex. Where available, HLA class I and class II types were obtained from metadata supplied by the sample provider rather than from assay-based typing. The prospective study material was composed of cDNA or gDNA derived from T cells, B-cell-depleted T cells, or PBMCs.

The germline V gene sets CDR1 to SGHAT and CDR2 to FQNNGV. The germline V end is reduced by 5 bases and the J end by 5 bases; junction bases left unmatched: 16. Spanning cysteine to phenylalanine, the CDR3 consists of 18 amino acids. Only CDR3 DNA is held: 54 bases, read in frame from base 1. General study outcomes and caveats: Clinical and demographic metadata were provided uncurated, with the amount varying by source and participant.

With regard to this clone: No cognate antigen has been identified for it. It has no much larger one-base neighbor in the sample; base qualities were not kept.

The immunoSEQ Assay, a bias-controlled multiplex PCR, was used to amplify TCRbeta CDR3 regions from genomic DNA. The authors' pipeline ran thus. The number of nucleated cells in each sample was estimated by amplification of reference gene primers within the assay. To quantify the absolute abundance of each unique TCRbeta CDR3 rearrangement, sequence reads were collapsed and filtered. For each sample, productive Simpson clonality was calculated as the square root of Simpson's diversity index over productive rearrangements. The table was pulled from immuneACCESS by TCRdb, which kept in-frame rearrangements only. Such tables lose some clones; where checked, under half of the loss comes from unresolved V genes, and the rest has no known cause. V and J calls and clone size are those listed in that table; D and trimming were worked out from the DNA. The sample table holds approximately 110,000 clones, of which around four fifths were seen once. 6% of the sample is in the top ten clones.

At one collaborating source in Seattle, patients were enrolled during active infection and were followed longitudinally through the course of disease. The collaborating institutions used their own protocols to collect whole blood in K2EDTA tubes. For TCRbeta analysis, collaborator samples were shipped as frozen whole blood, as isolated PBMCs, or as DNA extracted from either sample type. The sequenced sample consisted of peripheral blood. This receptor was obtained from an older man with COVID-19, enrolled during active disease. The chain links TRBV11-2 with TRBJ2-3; 10 bases in the middle match TRBD2. This receptor has the CDR3 CASSPRIASGSQGDTQYF. The base sequence is TGTGCCAGCAGCCCCCGAATAGCTAGCGGGAGTCAGGGAGATACGCAGTATTTT.